The 9 T cell receptor beta chains below come from one sample, sequenced in a study of identical twins. TCRdb passed the 5' RACE reads through MiXCR, listing each CDR3 protein once. The sample contains around 200,000 distinct CDR3 sequences, approximately 9% of which appear only once. The sequenced material came from memory (CD45RO+) T cells sorted from blood. These receptors were taken from a young woman in good health.

V and J are TRBV9 and TRBJ2-2; 10 bases agree with TRBD2. The CDR3 runs to 15 residues. Germline CDR1 SGDLS, CDR2 YYNGEE. J was trimmed by 3 bases and V by 3 bases; bases with no gene match: 2. CDR3 sequence: CASSATSGDTGELFF. CDR3 bases: TGTGCCAGCAGCGCCACTAGCGGGGACACCGGGGAGCTGTTTTTT.

This clonotype was seen repeatedly, ten times or more. The chain recombines TRBV7-8 with TRBJ1-4; possibly TRBD1 for D (5 bases). The CDR3 contains 15 residues. V shed 3 bases and J shed 6 bases, with 14 bases lying between them. The V gene's germline CDR1 is SGHVS and CDR2 FQNEAQ. Here the CDR3 DNA reads TGTGCCAGCAGCTTCGGGGGGGGATCCCATGAAAAACTGTTTTTT. It encodes CASSFGGGSHEKLFF.

This clonotype was detected a few times. This chain joins TRBV20-1 and TRBJ1-6; 8 positions agree with TRBD1. The CDR3 consists of 14 residues. The V gene's germline CDR1 is DFQATT and CDR2 SNEGSKA (reference sequence). The trim removed 4 bases at V and 10 bases at J, leaving 9 bases unmatched. The CDR3 DNA follows: TGCAGTGCTATCACAGGGGGAACAAGATCACCCCTCCACTTT. It codes for CSAITGGTRSPLHF.

This clonotype was picked up a small number of times. The V and J genes are TRBV20-1 and TRBJ2-1, with 11 bases matching TRBD2. The CDR3 sequence is 16 residues long. J lost 7 bases, V lost 6 bases, and 14 bases had no gene match. Per the germline V gene, CDR1 is DFQATT and CDR2 is SNEGSKA (reference sequence). CDR3 sequence: CSAAPLAGGPWNEQFF. The CDR3 coding sequence is TGCAGTGCCGCCCCTTTAGCGGGAGGGCCGTGGAATGAGCAGTTCTTC.

The rearrangement joins TRBV10-3 to TRBJ2-1; D tentatively fits TRBD1 or TRBD2 (6 bases each). The CDR3 sequence is 20 residues long. The germline V gene has CDR1 ENHRY and CDR2 SYGVKD. The V end lost 8 bases, the J end lost 0 bases, and 29 bases lay between the germline ends. Here the CDR3 DNA reads TGTGCCATCGGGGGGCCCAGCGTTCAGCGAACACTTAGCTCCTACAATGAGCAGTTCTTC. It codes for CAIGGPSVQRTLSSYNEQFF.

The table lists this clonotype with a few counts. The J gene is TRBJ2-2, the V gene TRBV20-1, with D unresolved. Trimming cost V 5 bases and J 2 bases, with 9 bases left between them. This CDR3 comprises 13 residues. The V gene's germline CDR1 is DFQATT and CDR2 SNEGSKA (reference sequence). Written as DNA, the CDR3 is TGCAGTGCTTTCCAGACAAACACCGGGGAGCTGTTTTTT. Encoded protein: CSAFQTNTGELFF.

This clonotype was observed at least ten times. The chain employs TRBV7-8 and TRBJ2-3; no clear D. The germline gives CDR1 SGHVS, CDR2 FQNEAQ. The CDR3 consists of 13 residues. The ends were cut back, 5 bases at V and 3 bases at J, with 9 bases in the middle. The CDR3 loop reads CASSQWATDTQYF. The CDR3 bases are TGTGCCAGCAGCCAGTGGGCTACAGATACGCAGTATTTT.

The sample holds a few counts of this clonotype. V is TRBV5-1 and J is TRBJ1-1, with 8 positions matching TRBD1. The CDR3 has 15 amino acids. The germline gives CDR1 SGHRS, CDR2 YFSETQ. Trimming took 4 bases from V and 1 from J; bases not matched to a gene: 6. The CDR3 DNA sequence: TGCGCCAGCAGCCCGAGACAGGGGACGAACACTGAAGCTTTCTTT. Its protein product is CASSPRQGTNTEAFF.

This clonotype was detected only a few times. The chain employs TRBV5-6 and TRBJ2-2; D is perhaps TRBD1 (6 bases). The CDR3 is 16 amino acids. In germline, CDR1 is SGHDT, CDR2 YYEEEE. Trimming took off 0 bases at V and 1 base at J, with 10 bases between the two ends. CDR3 coding DNA: TGTGCCAGCAGCTTGGGTGGGACACTGAACACCGGGGAGCTGTTTTTT. It encodes CASSLGGTLNTGELFF.